Included here is one T cell receptor beta chain sequence, with context. The antigen is not known. Replicate PCRs for sorted subsets used roughly 200 ng DNA; this equaled 30,000 to 35,000 T cell genomes. The protocol was immunoSEQ multiplex PCR, while the TCRdb copy is restricted to in-frame clones and leaves out a portion. The repertoire holds about 2 million clones, with around 96% as singletons. CD45RO negativity and positive selection for CCR7 defined naive CD8 cells, a population that excluded terminally differentiated effector memory CD45RA+ cells. V lost 4 bases and J 2 bases, leaving 12 bases between the germline ends. The CDR3 covers 14 residues. Germline assignment: CDR1 SGHVS and CDR2 FQNEAQ. The sample originates from a study of shared clonotypes between healthy human individuals. Findings of the study overall: Despite large depth, rarefaction showed incomplete sorted-subset sequencing. Estimated clonotype richness was generally higher in naive than memory subsets.

The rearrangement uses TRBV7-8 and TRBJ2-7; the D call may be TRBD1 or TRBD2 (5 bases each). This receptor was identified in a man in his late teens or twenties in good health. Specimen: naive CD8+ T cells sorted from blood. CDR3 protein: CASSWGPETYEQYF. CDR3 nucleotide sequence: TGTGCCAGCAGCTGGGGACCGGAAACCTACGAGCAGTACTTC.